Presented here are 17 T cell receptor beta chains from one specimen sequenced in a study of CD8 T cells in ankylosing spondylitis. Study observations and caveats: Typical of ankylosing spondylitis blood, it appeared, was a TCR beta motif of roughly eight highly homologous variants.

For these TCRs, the target antigens are not known. TCRdb re-called the 5' RACE reads through MiXCR, storing one row per CDR3 protein. This table holds about 220,000 distinct CDR3 sequences, approximately 20% found once. Specimen: blood, either unsorted or a sorted T cell fraction (not recorded which). The receptor source for this set is a male donor with ankylosing spondylitis.

The table lists this clonotype with a few counts. This chain joins TRBV12-3 or TRBV12-4 and TRBJ2-3, with D perhaps matching TRBD1 (6 bases). Trimming left V 7 bases short and J 5 bases short, with 13 bases between. The CDR3 totals 13 residues. CDR3 protein: CASNPRDKDTQYF. In DNA form, the CDR3 reads TGTGCCAGCAATCCCCGGGACAAAGATACGCAGTATTTT.

The chain couples TRBV29-1 to TRBJ1-1; 12 positions agree with TRBD1. The CDR3 loop spans 16 amino acids. Germline-derived CDR1 and CDR2 are SQVTM and ANQGSEA. Losses at the gene ends were 2 bases for V and 4 bases for J; bases not matched to a gene: 8. CDR3 sequence: CSVEPGQGARITEAFF. CDR3 nucleotides: TGCAGCGTTGAACCGGGACAGGGGGCTCGGATCACTGAAGCTTTCTTT.

This clonotype has only a few counts. CDR3 protein: CASSQGSWDYGYTF. CDR3 DNA: TGTGCCAGCAGCCAAGGGTCTTGGGACTATGGCTACACCTTC. The chain employs TRBV3-1 and TRBJ1-2; D is unclear. The CDR3 extends over 14 amino acids. CDR1 is LGHDT, CDR2 YNNKEL, per germline (reference sequence). Trimming shortened V by 1 base and J by 3 bases, and 9 bases separated the two germline ends.

This chain uses TRBV11-2 with TRBJ1-1, with a possible D match to TRBD1 (6 bases). V was trimmed by 3 bases and J by 0 bases, leaving 17 bases between them. Per the germline V gene, CDR1 is SGHAT and CDR2 is FQNNGV. The CDR3 sequence is 17 residues long. The CDR3 DNA sequence: TGTGCCAGCAGCTTTAGGCAGGACAGCCTGCTGAACACTGAAGCTTTCTTT. Translated: CASSFRQDSLLNTEAFF.

The chain combines TRBV29-1 with TRBJ1-1; D gene uncertain. Trimming cost V 3 bases and J 1 base, with 9 bases left between them. Germline values: CDR1 SQVTM, CDR2 ANQGSEA. The CDR3 contains 13 residues. CDR3 coding DNA: TGCAGCGTTGACGAATGGGGGAACACTGAAGCTTTCTTT. Its protein product is CSVDEWGNTEAFF.

The genes are TRBV2 and TRBJ2-1; D is possibly TRBD2 (6 bases). The V gene lost 0 bases and the J gene lost 4 bases, with 10 bases spanning the gap. Germline V gene sequence: CDR1 SNHLY, CDR2 FYNNEI. This CDR3 region has 15 residues. CDR3 coding DNA: TGTGCCAGCAGTGAAGCCCTAGCGAAGTACAATGAGCAGTTCTTC. Amino acids: CASSEALAKYNEQFF.

This clonotype was picked up many times. The V and J genes are TRBV5-1 and TRBJ1-1; 11 positions agree with TRBD1. Germline V gene sequence: CDR1 SGHRS, CDR2 YFSETQ. The ends lost 3 bases at V and 1 base at J; junction bases unmatched: 5. The CDR3 has 16 residues. DNA of the CDR3: TGCGCCAGCAGCTCCGGACAGGGGGCGGGGAACACTGAAGCTTTCTTT. Translation: CASSSGQGAGNTEAFF.

The chain employs TRBV7-8 and TRBJ1-5, with TRBD1 matching 7 bases. From germline, CDR1 is SGHVS and CDR2 FQNEAQ. Losses at the gene ends were 5 bases for V and 3 bases for J; bases not matched to a gene: 10. The length of the CDR3 is 16 residues. This CDR3 is CASSPSTGQLNQPQHF. The CDR3 nucleotides read TGTGCCAGCAGCCCTTCGACAGGGCAACTCAATCAGCCCCAGCATTTT.

This chain uses TRBV4-1 with TRBJ2-2; 12 nucleotides align to TRBD1. The CDR3 contains 16 residues. Germline assignment: CDR1 MGHRA and CDR2 YSYEKL. The trim removed 6 bases at V and 1 base at J, leaving 3 bases unmatched. CDR3 sequence reads: CASSRDRGRNTGELFF. CDR3 DNA sequence: TGCGCCAGCAGTAGGGACAGGGGGCGGAACACCGGGGAGCTGTTTTTT.

This clonotype was observed a handful of times. The chain recombines TRBV7-9 with TRBJ1-2; TRBD1 agrees at 7 bases. The V segment lost 3 bases and the J segment 4 bases; nucleotides outside the gene matches: 2. This CDR3 region has 13 residues. Germline V lookup: CDR1 SEHNR, CDR2 FQNEAQ (reference sequence). The CDR3 DNA reads TGTGCCAGCAGCTTGCCAGGGGGCTATGGCTACACCTTC. Amino acids: CASSLPGGYGYTF.

The V call is TRBV20-1, the J call TRBJ1-5; tentatively, D is TRBD1 (5 bases). Looked up from germline, CDR1 is DFQATT and CDR2 is SNEGSKA (reference sequence). This CDR3 is built from 16 residues. The germline V and J ends were trimmed by 0 bases and 0 bases, with 12 bases remaining between them. This CDR3 is CSARDRVTDSNQPQHF. The CDR3 DNA reads TGCAGTGCTAGAGATCGAGTGACAGATAGCAATCAGCCCCAGCATTTT.

The chain links TRBV12-3 or TRBV12-4 to TRBJ2-7; the D gene is possibly TRBD2 (5 bases). V was pared by 3 bases and J by 6 bases, with 9 bases between. This CDR3 contains 12 residues. The CDR3 sequence is CASSFEGSEQYF. The CDR3 DNA reads as TGTGCCAGCAGTTTTGAGGGAAGCGAGCAGTACTTC.

The V call is TRBV5-1, the J call TRBJ2-3; the match to TRBD2 covers 14 bases. The CDR3 is 18 residues long. The junction had 8 bases not matched to a gene; V was cut back by 5 bases and J by 0 bases. Looked up from germline, CDR1 is SGHRS and CDR2 is YFSETQ. For the CDR3, the DNA is TGCGCCAGCAGTAGAGGACTAGCGGGGGGCCCTAGCACAGATACGCAGTATTTT. This gives the protein CASSRGLAGGPSTDTQYF.

This clonotype was counted between two and nine times. The chain joins TRBV28 to TRBJ2-5; 7 positions agree with TRBD1. CDR3 length: 12 residues. J gave up 4 bases and V 8 bases, and 4 bases lay outside the gene matches. Germline V gene sequence: CDR1 MDHEN, CDR2 SYDVKM. CDR3 in amino acids: CASQGVSETQYF. The CDR3, as DNA: TGTGCCAGCCAGGGGGTTTCAGAGACCCAGTACTTC.

The CDR3 DNA is TGTGCCAGCAGCGTAGTGGGACAAAGCACAGATACGCAGTATTTT. Translating it yields CASSVVGQSTDTQYF. The chain has TRBV9 and TRBJ2-3; tentative D call: TRBD1 (6 bases). The V gene's germline CDR1 is SGDLS and CDR2 YYNGEE. The CDR3 runs to 15 residues. Trimming shortened V by 0 bases and J by 0 bases, and 8 bases separated the two germline ends.

The sample holds a few counts of this clonotype. The V call is TRBV2, the J call TRBJ2-1; possibly TRBD1 for D (5 bases). The germline V gene encodes CDR1 SNHLY and CDR2 FYNNEI. This CDR3 has 17 amino acids. V shed 1 base and J shed 8 bases, with 21 bases lying between them. The chain's CDR3 is CASSEEGRGRIGDEQFF. The DNA of the CDR3 is TGTGCCAGCAGTGAAGAGGGAAGGGGCCGCATCGGCGATGAGCAGTTCTTC.

The chain combines TRBV7-6 with TRBJ2-1, with 9 bases matching TRBD2. Germline V gives CDR1 SGHVS, CDR2 FNYEAQ. This CDR3 region has 16 residues. With 2 bases clipped from V and 4 bases from J, the junction kept 6 bases outside the gene matches. CDR3 in DNA: TGTGCCAGCAGCTTATTAGCGGGGGACCCTTACAATGAGCAGTTCTTC. As protein: CASSLLAGDPYNEQFF.